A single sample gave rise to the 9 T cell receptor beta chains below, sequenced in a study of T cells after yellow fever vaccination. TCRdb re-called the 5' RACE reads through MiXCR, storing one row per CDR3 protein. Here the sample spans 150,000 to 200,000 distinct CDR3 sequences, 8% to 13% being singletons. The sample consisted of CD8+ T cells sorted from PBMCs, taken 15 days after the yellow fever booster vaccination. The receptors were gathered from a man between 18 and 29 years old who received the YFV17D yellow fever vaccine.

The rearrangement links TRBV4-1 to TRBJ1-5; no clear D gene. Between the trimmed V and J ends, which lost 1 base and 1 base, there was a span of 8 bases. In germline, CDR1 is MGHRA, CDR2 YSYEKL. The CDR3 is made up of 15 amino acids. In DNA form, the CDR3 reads TGCGCCAGCAGCCAAGGGAATCCGAGCAATCAGCCCCAGCATTTT. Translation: CASSQGNPSNQPQHF.

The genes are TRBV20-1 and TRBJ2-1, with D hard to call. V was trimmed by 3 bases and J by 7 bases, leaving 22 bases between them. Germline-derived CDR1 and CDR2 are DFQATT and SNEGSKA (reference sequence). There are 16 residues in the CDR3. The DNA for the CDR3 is TGCAGTGCTAGTGCCCGAGAGGCGTCTTGGGTAAATGAGCAGTTCTTC. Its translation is CSASAREASWVNEQFF.

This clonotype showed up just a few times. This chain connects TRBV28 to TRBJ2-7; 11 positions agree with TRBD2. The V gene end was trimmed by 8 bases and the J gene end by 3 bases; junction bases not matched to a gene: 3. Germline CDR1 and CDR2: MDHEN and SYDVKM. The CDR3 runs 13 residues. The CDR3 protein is CASGLAGRYEQYV. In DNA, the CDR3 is TGTGCCAGCGGACTAGCGGGCCGCTACGAGCAGTACGTC.

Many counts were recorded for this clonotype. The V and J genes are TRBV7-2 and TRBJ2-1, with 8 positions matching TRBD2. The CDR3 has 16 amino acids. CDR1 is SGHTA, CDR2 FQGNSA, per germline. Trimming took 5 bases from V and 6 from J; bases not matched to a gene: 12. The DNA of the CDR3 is TGTGCCAGCAGCCCTGACACGGGGGGGTTACTCAATGAGCAGTTCTTC. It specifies CASSPDTGGLLNEQFF.

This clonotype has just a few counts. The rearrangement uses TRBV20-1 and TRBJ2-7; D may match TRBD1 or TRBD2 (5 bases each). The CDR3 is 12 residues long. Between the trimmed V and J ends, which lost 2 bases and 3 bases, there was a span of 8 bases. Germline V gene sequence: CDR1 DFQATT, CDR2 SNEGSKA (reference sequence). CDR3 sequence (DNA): TGCAGTGCTAGATGGGGGAGCTACGAGCAGTACTTC. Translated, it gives CSARWGSYEQYF.

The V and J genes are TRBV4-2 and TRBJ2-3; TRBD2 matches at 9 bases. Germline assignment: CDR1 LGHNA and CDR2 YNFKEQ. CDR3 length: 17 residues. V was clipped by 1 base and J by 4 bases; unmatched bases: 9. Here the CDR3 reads CASSQGLAGPSPDTQYF. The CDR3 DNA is TGTGCCAGCAGCCAAGGGCTAGCGGGGCCCAGTCCAGATACGCAGTATTTT.

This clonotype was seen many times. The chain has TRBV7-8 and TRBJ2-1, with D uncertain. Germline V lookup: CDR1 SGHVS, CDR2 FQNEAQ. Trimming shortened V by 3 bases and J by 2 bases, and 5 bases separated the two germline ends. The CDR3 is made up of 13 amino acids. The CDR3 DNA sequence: TGTGCCAGCAGCTTGGGAACCTACAATGAGCAGTTCTTC. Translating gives CASSLGTYNEQFF.

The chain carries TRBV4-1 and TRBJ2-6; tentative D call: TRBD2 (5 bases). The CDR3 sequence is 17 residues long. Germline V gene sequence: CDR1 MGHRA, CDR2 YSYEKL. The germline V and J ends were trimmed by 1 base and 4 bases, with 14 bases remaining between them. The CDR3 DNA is TGCGCCAGCAGCCAAGGACCGAACCGGGGAGGGGCCAACGTCCTGACTTTC. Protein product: CASSQGPNRGGANVLTF.

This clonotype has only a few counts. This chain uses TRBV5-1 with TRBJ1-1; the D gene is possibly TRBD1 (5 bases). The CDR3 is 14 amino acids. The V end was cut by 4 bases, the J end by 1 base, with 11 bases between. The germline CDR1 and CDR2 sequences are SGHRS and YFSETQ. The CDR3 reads CASSPGLGNTEAFF. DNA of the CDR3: TGCGCCAGCAGCCCGGGACTGGGGAACACTGAAGCTTTCTTT.